The 9 T cell receptor beta chains below come from one sample, sequenced in a study of blood T cells in healthy people across ages. PCR was performed a second time for about 7 to 11 cycles using a sample-barcoded 5' primer and a J-beta primer mix. MiXCR, applied by TCRdb to the 5' RACE reads, yields one record per CDR3 protein. The sample contains about 290,000 distinct CDR3 sequences, 25% to 30% of which appear only once. The specimen sequenced was blood. The receptor set was obtained from an older woman in good health.

The rearrangement uses TRBV7-9 and TRBJ2-1; TRBD2 aligns across 13 bases. There are 15 residues in the CDR3. The J segment lost 9 bases and the V segment lost 5 bases, leaving 7 bases of the junction unmatched. Germline CDR1 is SEHNR and CDR2 is FQNEAQ (reference sequence). In DNA form, the CDR3 reads TGTGCCAGCAGCCCCTGGACTAGCGGGAGAGGTGAGCAGTTCTTC. This sequence encodes CASSPWTSGRGEQFF.

This rearrangement joins TRBV7-2 to TRBJ2-1, with TRBD2 as a possible D gene (6 bases). The ends were cut back, 1 base at V and 7 bases at J, with 14 bases in the middle. The CDR3 loop spans 15 amino acids. Germline CDR1 reads SGHTA; CDR2 reads FQGNSA. CDR3 sequence (DNA): TGTGCCAGCAGCTTAGTGGCGGGAACGAGGAATGAGCAGTTCTTC. Translation: CASSLVAGTRNEQFF.

The rearrangement joins TRBV3-1 to TRBJ2-5; the D gene is possibly TRBD2 (5 bases). The J call may be incorrect, as the DNA end agrees better with TRBJ2-7. CDR3 length: 15 amino acids. Germline assignment: CDR1 LGHDT and CDR2 YNNKEL (reference sequence). DNA of the CDR3: TGTGCCAGCAGCCAAGATGAGGGAATCTTCTACGAGCAGTACTTC. Its translation: CASSQDEGIFYEQYF.

The chain links TRBV29-1 to TRBJ2-7; the match to TRBD2 covers 7 bases. Near its end, the DNA agrees better with TRBJ2-1, so the J call may be wrong. Germline-derived CDR1 and CDR2 are SQVTM and ANQGSEA. This CDR3 contains 14 residues. DNA for the CDR3: TGCAGCGTTGAACACGGTCGGGGGGACAATGAGCAGTTCTTC. Amino acids: CSVEHGRGDNEQFF.

This clonotype is a singleton in its sample. The chain is built from TRBV20-1 and TRBJ1-5; 10 bases map to TRBD1. Losses at the gene ends were 6 bases for V and 3 bases for J; bases not matched to a gene: 8. CDR1 and CDR2 (germline): DFQATT, SNEGSKA (reference sequence). The CDR3 is 15 amino acids. CDR3 amino acids: CSAPTDRGLNQPQHF. CDR3 in DNA: TGCAGTGCCCCAACCGACAGGGGGCTCAATCAGCCCCAGCATTTT.

This clonotype was observed a few times. This rearrangement joins TRBV5-1 to TRBJ2-3; D may be TRBD1 or TRBD2 (6 bases each). CDR3 length: 16 amino acids. The V end was cut by 4 bases, the J end by 2 bases, with 17 bases between. The germline V gene encodes CDR1 SGHRS and CDR2 YFSETQ. DNA for the CDR3: TGCGCCAGCAGCCCGGATTGGGGGGCGAACACAGATACGCAGTATTTT. It specifies CASSPDWGANTDTQYF.

The chain combines TRBV28 with TRBJ1-1; D possibly corresponds to TRBD1 (5 bases). Trimming removed 0 bases at V and 0 bases at J, with 11 bases between. The germline gives CDR1 MDHEN, CDR2 SYDVKM. CDR3 length: 16 amino acids. The CDR3 coding sequence is TGTGCCAGCAGTTTATGGGCCGACAGATTGAACACTGAAGCTTTCTTT. Its protein product is CASSLWADRLNTEAFF.

This chain links TRBV27 with TRBJ2-1, with a possible D match to TRBD2 (5 bases). CDR1 is MNHEY and CDR2 is SMNVEV in the germline V gene (reference sequence). CDR3 length: 13 amino acids. V lost 2 bases and J lost 9, with 11 bases in between. As DNA, the CDR3 is TGTGCCAGCAGTTTACGGAGGACCGGTGAGCAGTTCTTC. It yields the protein CASSLRRTGEQFF.

V and J are TRBV6-2 or TRBV6-3 and TRBJ2-4; the D gene is possibly TRBD2 (6 bases). The CDR3 consists of 13 residues. V lost 2 bases and J 6 bases, leaving 8 bases between the germline ends. CDR1 is MNHEY, CDR2 SVGEGT, per germline. CDR3 protein: CASSYPGANIQYF. CDR3 sequence (DNA): TGTGCCAGCAGTTACCCGGGAGCAAACATTCAGTACTTC.